This T cell receptor beta chain appears in the sequencing data of a study of CXCR3-negative and CXCR3-positive naive CD8 T cells. About the research overall: Collectively, the libraries yielded 140 million or so TRB reads in total, at about 1.5 +/- 0.3 million per library. Study-wide points: Surface CD5 matched across naive subsets, and TRB CDR3 properties served to infer TCR strength.

In germline, CDR1 is MNHEY, CDR2 SVGEGT. This CDR3 is 16 amino acids long. Comments on this clonotype: Its antigen is as yet unknown.

The study made its TRB cDNA libraries by 5' RACE, adding UMI labels. TCRdb reprocessed the 5' RACE reads and keeps a single row for each CDR3 protein, giving no DNA. The sample totals around 41,000 distinct CDR3 sequences. Triplicate sorts of 290,000 or so cells per CD8+ subset. The source is a human donor in good health. Some clones in this sample may be carry-over from other donors' samples. Sequenced: memory CD8+ T cells from blood. The chain couples TRBV6-2 or TRBV6-3 to TRBJ2-3; TCRdb's D call of TRBD1 is untestable without DNA. CDR3 sequence reads: CASSRSGRPSTDTQYF.